Presented here are 31 T cell receptor beta chains from one specimen sequenced in a study of cytomegalovirus exposure and HLA in healthy donors. Vbeta (60) and Jbeta (13) primers were used in the PCR. TCRdb's copy holds only in-frame clones and misses some; the assay was immunoSEQ multiplex PCR. The repertoire has around 78,000 clones, approximately 84% of them found once; the top ten carry 2.4%. The specimen was PBMCs. These receptors originate from a woman aged 45-59 years in good health and CMV-seronegative.

The chain recombines TRBV19 with TRBJ1-3, with TRBD1 identical over 8 bases. This CDR3 has 16 amino acids. Germline V gene lookup returns CDR1 LNHDA and CDR2 SQIVND (reference sequence). V was clipped by 3 bases and J by 0 bases; unmatched bases: 4. The CDR3 DNA reads TGTGCCAGTAGTATGGGGACAGGAAGCTCTGGAAACACCATATATTTT. This sequence encodes CASSMGTGSSGNTIYF.

J is TRBJ2-5 and V is TRBV6-1; D is perhaps TRBD2 (7 bases). The CDR3 consists of 16 residues. Germline V gene lookup returns CDR1 MNHNS and CDR2 SASEGT. The germline V and J ends were trimmed by 1 base and 5 bases, with 17 bases remaining between them. The CDR3 bases are TGTGCCAGCAGTGAAGTGGGGGGGGCGTTAGAGGAGACCCAGTACTTC. Translating gives CASSEVGGALEETQYF.

Written as DNA, the CDR3 is TGTGCCAGCAGCTTGCCGGACGCGAAGGGGGCTTTCTTT. Translation gives CASSLPDAKGAFF. The rearrangement links TRBV5-4 to TRBJ1-1, with D perhaps matching TRBD1 (5 bases). The germline V and J ends were trimmed by 1 base and 11 bases, with 15 bases remaining between them. The CDR3 consists of 13 residues. Germline CDR1 SGHNT, CDR2 YYREEE (reference sequence).

The chain combines TRBV19 with TRBJ1-3; D unresolved. The CDR3 is 15 residues long. Looked up from germline, CDR1 is LNHDA and CDR2 is SQIVND (reference sequence). V was trimmed by 5 bases and J by 0 bases, leaving 11 bases between them. The DNA of the CDR3 is TGTGCCAGTAGTGCGGGTGTCGTCTCTGGAAACACCATATATTTT. It yields the protein CASSAGVVSGNTIYF.

The chain carries TRBV5-1 and TRBJ2-7; TRBD1 is a possible D gene (6 bases). The CDR3 runs 14 residues. Trimming stripped 2 bases from V and 4 bases from J, with 13 bases between. Germline V gene data show CDR1 as SGHRS and CDR2 as YFSETQ. CDR3 DNA sequence: TGCGCCAGCAGCTTAGCCGGGACAATTTACGAGCAGTACTTC. Translation gives CASSLAGTIYEQYF.

This rearrangement joins TRBV28 to TRBJ2-2, with D unresolved. Trimming removed 3 bases at V and 4 bases at J, with 9 bases between. The CDR3 is made up of 14 amino acids. CDR1 MDHEN and CDR2 SYDVKM come from the germline V gene. The CDR3 DNA follows: TGTGCCAGCAGTTTTGGGCCCATCACCGGGGAGCTGTTTTTT. Translation gives CASSFGPITGELFF.

The chain uses TRBV7-2 and TRBJ2-3; 9 nucleotides line up with TRBD2. V shed 3 bases, J shed 2 bases, and the junction held 9 bases outside the gene matches. The CDR3 has 17 amino acids. Per germline, CDR1 SGHTA and CDR2 FQGNSA. For the CDR3, the DNA is TGTGCCAGCAGCTTCGGAGACCTAGCGGGAATCACAGATACGCAGTATTTT. Translating gives CASSFGDLAGITDTQYF.

The genes are TRBV5-1 and TRBJ1-1; a possible D gene is TRBD1 (5 bases). V lost 4 bases, J lost 4 bases, and 14 bases lay in between. CDR1 is SGHRS and CDR2 is YFSETQ in the germline V gene. This CDR3 comprises 14 residues. The CDR3 DNA sequence: TGCGCCAGCAGCCTCCGGGGGGGAAGCACTGAAGCTTTCTTT. Its translation is CASSLRGGSTEAFF.

The J gene is TRBJ2-5, the V gene TRBV5-1, with TRBD2 matching over 11 bases. V shed 4 bases, J shed 5 bases, and the junction held 7 bases outside the gene matches. The CDR3 consists of 15 residues. Germline CDR1 is SGHRS and CDR2 is YFSETQ. This CDR3 is CASSRTSGGGETQYF. CDR3 bases: TGCGCCAGCAGCAGAACTAGCGGGGGAGGGGAGACCCAGTACTTC.

J is TRBJ2-3 and V is TRBV15, with TRBD2 identical over 10 bases. Germline V lookup: CDR1 LNHNV, CDR2 YYDKDF (reference sequence). V shed 8 bases, J shed 6 bases, and the junction held 5 bases outside the gene matches. The CDR3 has 13 residues. The CDR3 sequence is CATRLAGADTQYF. CDR3 nucleotides: TGTGCCACCCGGCTAGCGGGAGCCGATACGCAGTATTTT.

The chain uses TRBV7-2 and TRBJ2-7; 10 bases match TRBD1. The CDR3 length is 15 residues. The trim removed 5 bases at V and 4 bases at J, leaving 8 bases unmatched. Germline CDR1 and CDR2: SGHTA and FQGNSA. CDR3 DNA sequence: TGTGCCAGCAGCAAAGAGACAGGGGGCAGGTACGAGCAGTACTTC. Its protein is CASSKETGGRYEQYF. The full variable domain, rest sourced from reference TRBV7-2 and TRBJ2-7, is GAGVSQSPSNKVTEKGKDVELRCDPISGHTALYWYRQSLGQGLEFLIYFQGNSAPDKSGLPSDRFSAERTGGSVSTLTIQRTQQEDSAVYLCASSKETGGRYEQYFGPGTRLTVT.

This chain joins TRBV7-9 and TRBJ1-1, with TRBD1 matching over 7 bases. Germline V gives CDR1 SEHNR, CDR2 FQNEAQ (reference sequence). J lost 6 bases, V lost 0 bases, and 7 bases had no gene match. CDR3 length: 15 residues. Written as DNA, the CDR3 is TGTGCCAGCAGCTTAGCGGACCTCAGGGGGTCTGAAGCTTTCTTT. It translates to CASSLADLRGSEAFF.

The CDR3 DNA reads TGTGCCAGCAGTGGAGGAGGTTACTCCTACGAGCAGTACTTC. It specifies CASSGGGYSYEQYF. This chain uses TRBV6-1 with TRBJ2-7, with D perhaps TRBD2 (5 bases). Germline V gene lookup returns CDR1 MNHNS and CDR2 SASEGT. This CDR3 is built from 14 residues. V was trimmed by 4 bases and J by 0 bases, leaving 10 bases between them.

This clone was seen only a few times. The chain has TRBV6-6 and TRBJ1-1, with 9 bases that match TRBD1. The CDR3 consists of 16 residues. Per the germline V gene, CDR1 is MNHNY and CDR2 is SVGAGI (reference sequence). The V and J ends lost 2 bases and 6 bases, in that order; junction bases with no gene match: 10. This chain's CDR3 is CASSYPKTGGRAEAFF. Written as DNA, the CDR3 is TGTGCCAGCAGTTACCCCAAAACAGGGGGCCGGGCTGAAGCTTTCTTT.

The rearrangement links TRBV19 to TRBJ1-5; the D gene is possibly TRBD1 (5 bases). CDR1 is LNHDA, CDR2 SQIVND, per germline (reference sequence). V was shortened by 5 bases and J by 6 bases, with 26 bases between the two germline ends. CDR3 length: 18 residues. CDR3 sequence reads: CASSLSLIRDAGGQPQHF. In DNA, the CDR3 is TGTGCCAGTAGTCTGAGTTTAATCCGTGACGCGGGGGGTCAGCCCCAGCATTTT.

The V call is TRBV27, the J call TRBJ2-1; 10 nucleotides align to TRBD2. The CDR3 covers 15 residues. V lost 3 bases and J lost 6; bases outside the gene matches: 5. CDR1 MNHEY and CDR2 SMNVEV come from the germline V gene (reference sequence). The CDR3 nucleotides read TGTGCCAGCAGTTTCTTAGCGGGAGGCACCAATGAGCAGTTCTTC. Its protein product is CASSFLAGGTNEQFF.

The chain links TRBV5-4 to TRBJ2-5, with TRBD2 matching 9 bases. This CDR3 is built from 13 residues. J was trimmed by 5 bases and V by 4 bases; bases with no gene match: 3. CDR1 and CDR2 (germline): SGHNT, YYREEE (reference sequence). The DNA of the CDR3 is TGTGCCAGCAGCAAAGCGGGAGGCGAGACCCAGTACTTC. Its translation: CASSKAGGETQYF.

This chain connects TRBV6-5 to TRBJ1-4; tentatively, D is TRBD1 (5 bases). V was shortened by 4 bases and J by 4 bases, with 10 bases between the two germline ends. This CDR3 spans 14 amino acids. Germline loops: CDR1 MNHEY, CDR2 SVGAGI. This chain's CDR3 is CASSSQGFNEKLFF. In nucleotides, the CDR3 is TGTGCCAGCAGTTCTCAGGGTTTTAATGAAAAACTGTTTTTT.

CDR3 loop: CASSPTGINTGELFF. The CDR3 coding sequence is TGTGCCAGCAGCCCTACGGGAATCAACACCGGGGAGCTGTTTTTT. The chain uses TRBV7-3 and TRBJ2-2; the D gene is possibly TRBD2 (5 bases). V shed 5 bases and J shed 2 bases, with 12 bases lying between them. Germline V lookup: CDR1 SGHTA, CDR2 FQGTGA. This CDR3 is 15 amino acids long. The full variable domain, its missing parts supplied by reference TRBV7-3 and TRBJ2-2, is GAGVSQTPSNKVTEKGKYVELRCDPISGHTALYWYRQSLGQGPEFLIYFQGTGAADDSGLPNDRFFAVRPEGSVSTLKIQRTERGDSAVYLCASSPTGINTGELFFGEGSRLTVL.

This sequence joins TRBV10-1 and TRBJ2-1, with TRBD2 matching 7 bases. This CDR3 region has 17 residues. After removal of 5 bases from V and 1 base from J, the junction contained 11 bases not matched to a gene. The germline CDR1 and CDR2 sequences are WNHNN and SYGVQD (reference sequence). Here the CDR3 DNA reads TGCGCCAGCAGTCCCCGGGGGAAGCGGGAATCCTACAATGAGCAGTTCTTC. As protein: CASSPRGKRESYNEQFF.

The chain uses TRBV10-3 and TRBJ1-5; D is unresolved. From germline, CDR1 is ENHRY and CDR2 SYGVKD. This CDR3 has 15 amino acids. Trimming removed 3 bases at V and 0 bases at J, with 9 bases between. CDR3 loop: CAISENSYSNQPQHF. CDR3 bases: TGTGCCATCAGTGAAAACAGCTATAGCAATCAGCCCCAGCATTTT.

This clone was observed a single time. V gene TRBV19 combines with J gene TRBJ1-2, with D possibly being TRBD1 (5 bases). Germline assignment: CDR1 LNHDA and CDR2 SQIVND (reference sequence). The CDR3 is 13 amino acids. Trimming removed 8 bases at V and 2 bases at J, with 12 bases between. In DNA, the CDR3 is TGTGCCAGTTCCCCGGGACTCAACTATGGCTACACCTTC. Protein sequence: CASSPGLNYGYTF.

The chain recombines TRBV28 with TRBJ1-2, with no clear D. This CDR3 has 12 residues. The V and J ends lost 3 bases and 8 bases respectively, with 10 bases between them. The V gene's germline CDR1 is MDHEN and CDR2 SYDVKM. The CDR3 nucleotides read TGTGCCAGCAGTTTCCCGGAGGGAGGCTACACCTTC. Its protein product is CASSFPEGGYTF.

This clone rates as medium-sized (0.01 to 0.1%). This chain connects TRBV6-4 to TRBJ1-1, with 10 nucleotides matching TRBD1. CDR3 length: 14 residues. V lost 3 bases and J lost 6; bases outside the gene matches: 4. Germline lookup yields CDR1 MRHNA and CDR2 SNTAGT. CDR3 nucleotides: TGTGCCAGCAGTGAGTCGACAGGGGGCTCTGAAGCTTTCTTT. It codes for CASSESTGGSEAFF.

This clone was observed a single time. The chain links TRBV18 to TRBJ2-1; TRBD2 matches at 12 bases. With 5 bases clipped from V and 4 bases from J, the junction kept 12 bases outside the gene matches. In germline, CDR1 is KGHSH, CDR2 LQKENI. The CDR3 runs 18 residues. The CDR3 reads CASSSPKTSGGGYNEQFF. The CDR3 DNA reads as TGTGCCAGCTCATCCCCGAAGACTAGCGGGGGAGGGTACAATGAGCAGTTCTTC.

The chain combines TRBV10-3 with TRBJ1-5; a possible D gene is TRBD1 (6 bases). Trimming stripped 6 bases from V and 5 bases from J, with 14 bases between. CDR1 and CDR2 (germline): ENHRY, SYGVKD. The CDR3 runs 14 residues. CDR3 sequence: CAISGTSPDQPQHF. The CDR3 bases are TGTGCCATCAGCGGGACATCTCCCGATCAGCCCCAGCATTTT.

V and J are TRBV5-1 and TRBJ2-1; TRBD2 matches 8 bases. J was trimmed by 4 bases and V by 4 bases; bases with no gene match: 4. The CDR3 spans 14 residues. CDR1 SGHRS and CDR2 YFSETQ come from the germline V gene. The CDR3 nucleotides read TGCGCCAGCAGCACTAGCGGATCTTACAATGAGCAGTTCTTC. Residues: CASSTSGSYNEQFF.

This chain links TRBV7-9 with TRBJ2-7; possibly TRBD2 for D (6 bases). CDR1 is SEHNR, CDR2 FQNEAQ, per germline (reference sequence). Trimming shortened V by 1 base and J by 7 bases, and 17 bases separated the two germline ends. This CDR3 is 15 amino acids long. The CDR3 sequence: CASSLELDPGGEQYF. As DNA, the CDR3 is TGTGCCAGCAGCTTAGAGTTGGACCCTGGAGGGGAGCAGTACTTC.

J is TRBJ1-2 and V is TRBV5-6; D not resolved. The CDR3 consists of 11 residues. The V end was cut by 3 bases, the J end by 8 bases, with 8 bases between. Germline lookup yields CDR1 SGHDT and CDR2 YYEEEE. The CDR3: CASSYLVGYTF. The CDR3 DNA sequence: TGTGCCAGCAGCTACCTAGTCGGCTACACCTTC.

The V call is TRBV4-1, the J call TRBJ2-3; D ambiguous. Germline-derived CDR1 and CDR2 are MGHRA and YSYEKL. CDR3 length equals 14 residues. V was pared by 2 bases and J by 0 bases, with 6 bases between. In nucleotides, the CDR3 is TGCGCCAGCAGCCAAACAGCTAGCACAGATACGCAGTATTTT. Amino acids: CASSQTASTDTQYF.

The chain recombines TRBV6-5 with TRBJ2-5; weak D call: TRBD2 (6 bases). CDR1 is MNHEY and CDR2 is SVGAGI in the germline V gene. The CDR3 sequence is 14 residues long. V gave up 2 bases and J gave up 2 bases, with 9 bases separating them. Here the CDR3 reads CASSYNAGQETQYF. In DNA form, the CDR3 reads TGTGCCAGCAGTTACAACGCGGGGCAAGAGACCCAGTACTTC.